The clone carrying this TCR beta chain showed up just once. This sample is part of a study of blood T cell repertoires in COVID-19. At the level of the study: The origin of the acute and convalescent COVID-19 samples was the United States, Italy and Spain. In each case, the material was cDNA or gDNA derived from T cells, B-cell-depleted T cells, or PBMCs.

The CDR3 consists of 15 residues. Germline V lookup: CDR1 SSHAT, CDR2 FNYEAQ (reference sequence). Between the trimmed V and J ends, which lost 1 base and 3 bases, there was a span of 10 bases. Original data processing: Reference gene primer amplification gave nucleated cell count estimates. Clones were read by immunoSEQ multiplex PCR, and TCRdb kept only the in-frame ones, dropping some. V, J and clone size derive from that table, while D and trimming were established from the DNA sequence. The sample shows about 110,000 clones, under 90% of them seen only once. Source material: peripheral blood. The genes are TRBV7-7 and TRBJ2-1, with D perhaps TRBD1 (6 bases). The receptor was derived from an older woman with acute or convalescent COVID-19. CDR3 sequence reads: CASSLDRVDYNEQFF. CDR3 nucleotide sequence: TGTGCCAGCAGCTTAGACAGGGTTGACTACAATGAGCAGTTCTTC.